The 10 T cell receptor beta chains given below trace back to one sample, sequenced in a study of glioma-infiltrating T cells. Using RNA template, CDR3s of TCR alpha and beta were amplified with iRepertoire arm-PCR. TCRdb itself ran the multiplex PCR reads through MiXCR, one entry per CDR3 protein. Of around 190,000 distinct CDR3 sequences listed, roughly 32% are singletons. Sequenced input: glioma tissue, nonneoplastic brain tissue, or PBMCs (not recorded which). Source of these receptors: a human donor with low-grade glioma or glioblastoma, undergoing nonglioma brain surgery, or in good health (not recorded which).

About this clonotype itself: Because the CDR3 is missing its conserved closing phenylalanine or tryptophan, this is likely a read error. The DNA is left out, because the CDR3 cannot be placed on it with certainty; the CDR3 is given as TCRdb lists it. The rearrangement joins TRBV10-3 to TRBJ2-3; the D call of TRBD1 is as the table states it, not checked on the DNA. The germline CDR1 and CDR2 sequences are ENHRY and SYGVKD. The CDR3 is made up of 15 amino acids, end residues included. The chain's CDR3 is CERRERRGRTEKKEV.

CDR3 in amino acids: CASSIESGLAGDNEQFF. The CDR3 coding sequence is TGTGCCAGTAGTATAGAATCGGGACTAGCGGGGGACAATGAGCAGTTCTTC. This chain uses TRBV19 with TRBJ2-1, with TRBD2 identical over 14 bases. CDR1 LNHDA and CDR2 SQIVND come from the germline V gene (reference sequence). This CDR3 is 17 amino acids long. V was pared by 0 bases and J by 5 bases, with 3 bases of the junction left unmatched.

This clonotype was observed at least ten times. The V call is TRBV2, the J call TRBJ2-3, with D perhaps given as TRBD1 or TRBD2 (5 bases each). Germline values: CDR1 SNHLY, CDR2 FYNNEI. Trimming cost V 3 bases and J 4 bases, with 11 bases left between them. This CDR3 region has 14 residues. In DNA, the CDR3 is TGTGCCAGCAGTGAGATGGGGGAGTCAGATACGCAGTATTTT. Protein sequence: CASSEMGESDTQYF.

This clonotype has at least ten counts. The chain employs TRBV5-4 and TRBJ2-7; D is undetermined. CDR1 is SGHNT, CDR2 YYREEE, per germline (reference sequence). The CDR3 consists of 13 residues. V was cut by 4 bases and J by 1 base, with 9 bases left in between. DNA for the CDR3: TGTGCCAGCAGCCAATGGGGATCCTACGAGCAGTACTTC. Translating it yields CASSQWGSYEQYF.

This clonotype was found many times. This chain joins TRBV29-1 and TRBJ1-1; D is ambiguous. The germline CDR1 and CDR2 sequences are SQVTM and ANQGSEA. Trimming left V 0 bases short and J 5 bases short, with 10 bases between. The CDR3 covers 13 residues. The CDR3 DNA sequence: TGCAGCGTTGAAGATTGGTTAGAAACTGAAGCTTTCTTT. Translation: CSVEDWLETEAFF.

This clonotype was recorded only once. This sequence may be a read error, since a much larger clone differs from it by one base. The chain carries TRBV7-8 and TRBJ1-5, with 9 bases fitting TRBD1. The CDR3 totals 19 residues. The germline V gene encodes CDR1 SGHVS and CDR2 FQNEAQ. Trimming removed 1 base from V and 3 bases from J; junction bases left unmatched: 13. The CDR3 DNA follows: TGTGCCAGCAGCTTAGGGAGGATCACAGGGGGCGCGAACAATCAGCCCCAGCATTTT. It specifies CASSLGRITGGANNQPQHF.

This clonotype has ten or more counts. The CDR3 coding sequence is TGTGCCAGCAGCCAAGGAGGCAGCTCATACACCTTC. This codes for CASSQGGSSYTF. This sequence joins TRBV3-1 and TRBJ1-2; D ambiguous. The CDR3 has 12 amino acids. With 1 base removed from V and 11 bases from J, the gap between germline ends came to 11 bases. Germline CDR1 and CDR2: LGHDT and YNNKEL (reference sequence).

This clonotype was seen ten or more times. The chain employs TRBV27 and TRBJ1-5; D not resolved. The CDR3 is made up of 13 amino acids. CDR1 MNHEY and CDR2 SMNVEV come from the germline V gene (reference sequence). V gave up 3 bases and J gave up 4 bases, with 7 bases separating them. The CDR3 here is CASSFLINQPQHF. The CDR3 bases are TGTGCCAGCAGTTTTTTAATAAATCAGCCCCAGCATTTT.

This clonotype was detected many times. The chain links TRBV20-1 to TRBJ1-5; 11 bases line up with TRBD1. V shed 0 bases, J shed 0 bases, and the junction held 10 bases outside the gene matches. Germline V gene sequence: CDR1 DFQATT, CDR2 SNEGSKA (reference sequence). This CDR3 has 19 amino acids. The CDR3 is CSAREPGQGAIYSNQPQHF. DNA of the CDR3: TGCAGTGCTAGAGAACCAGGACAGGGGGCCATTTATAGCAATCAGCCCCAGCATTTT.

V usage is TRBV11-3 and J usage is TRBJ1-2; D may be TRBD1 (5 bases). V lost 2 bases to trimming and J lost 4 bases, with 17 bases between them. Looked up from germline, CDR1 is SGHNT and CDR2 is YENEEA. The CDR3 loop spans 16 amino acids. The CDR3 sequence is CASSLQRGAFGYGYTF. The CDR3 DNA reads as TGTGCCAGCAGCTTACAGCGAGGGGCTTTTGGCTATGGCTACACCTTC.